These 15 T cell receptor beta chains share one sample of origin, sequenced in a study of CD8 T cells in ankylosing spondylitis. Study results and caveats: There was a TCR beta motif, made of 7 to 9 highly homologous variants, that appeared characteristic of ankylosing spondylitis blood.

TCRdb used MiXCR to reprocess the 5' RACE reads, holding one entry per CDR3 protein. The repertoire includes under 850,000 distinct CDR3 sequences, around 20% of them detected once, and 19% sits in the top ten. What these receptors recognize is not known. Source material: blood, either unsorted or a sorted T cell fraction (not recorded which). Receptors were obtained from a male donor with ankylosing spondylitis.

This clonotype came up a few times. The J gene is TRBJ2-5, the V gene TRBV7-9, with 10 positions matching TRBD2. V trimming: 6 bases; J trimming: 5 bases; junction bases outside the gene matches: 9. The CDR3 is 15 residues long. Germline V gene sequence: CDR1 SEHNR, CDR2 FQNEAQ (reference sequence). As DNA, the CDR3 is TGTGCCAGCAGGTCCCTACTAGCGGGACAGGAGACCCAGTACTTC. The encoded protein is CASRSLLAGQETQYF.

This clonotype was seen a few times. The V and J genes are TRBV28 and TRBJ2-1, with TRBD2 identical over 8 bases. This CDR3 is 15 amino acids long. V lost 6 bases and J lost 2; bases outside the gene matches: 6. Germline V CDR1 and CDR2: MDHEN, SYDVKM. The CDR3 reads CASSPAGVAYNEQFF. In DNA, the CDR3 is TGTGCCAGCAGCCCAGCGGGAGTCGCCTACAATGAGCAGTTCTTC.

The genes are TRBV4-1 and TRBJ1-6; D not resolved. V shed 0 bases and J shed 14 bases, with 17 bases lying between them. The CDR3 consists of 15 residues. Germline CDR1 reads MGHRA; CDR2 reads YSYEKL. The chain's CDR3 is CASSQEGGLLSSLHF. DNA for the CDR3: TGCGCCAGCAGCCAAGAAGGTGGCCTTTTGAGTTCCCTCCACTTT.

J is TRBJ1-4 and V is TRBV6-5; no clear D gene. The CDR3 runs 13 residues. The germline gives CDR1 MNHEY, CDR2 SVGAGI. The V and J ends lost 2 bases and 8 bases respectively, with 9 bases between them. The CDR3 loop reads CASSYGVREKLFF. The CDR3 bases are TGTGCCAGCAGTTACGGGGTTCGGGAAAAACTGTTTTTT.

The chain employs TRBV7-9 and TRBJ1-2; 8 bases align to TRBD1. The CDR3 runs to 14 residues. Trimming cost V 5 bases and J 4 bases; bases outside gene matches: 6. Germline V CDR1 and CDR2: SEHNR, FQNEAQ (reference sequence). As DNA, the CDR3 is TGTGCCAGCAGCCAAACTGACAGGGGCTATGGCTACACCTTC. Protein: CASSQTDRGYGYTF.

The V and J genes are TRBV2 and TRBJ2-1; 10 bases map to TRBD2. CDR3 length: 16 residues. Trimming removed 2 bases from V and 0 bases from J; junction bases left unmatched: 1. CDR1 and CDR2 (germline): SNHLY, FYNNEI. The CDR3 DNA reads as TGTGCCAGCAGTGAAAGCGGGAGGGCCTCCTACAATGAGCAGTTCTTC. The encoded protein is CASSESGRASYNEQFF.

This chain connects TRBV6-4 to TRBJ2-1; D is ambiguous. The CDR3 consists of 14 residues. Trimming pared 8 bases from V and 0 bases from J, leaving 11 bases between. The germline CDR1 and CDR2 sequences are MRHNA and SNTAGT. The DNA for the CDR3 is TGTGCCAGCGCACGGACCCACTCCTACAATGAGCAGTTCTTC. As protein: CASARTHSYNEQFF.

The genes are TRBV20-1 and TRBJ2-3; no reliable D call. Trimming took 5 bases from V and 5 from J, leaving 8 bases between them. The CDR3 sequence is 11 residues long. Germline values: CDR1 DFQATT, CDR2 SNEGSKA (reference sequence). The CDR3 loop is CSALFLDTQYF. DNA of the CDR3: TGCAGTGCTTTATTTTTAGATACGCAGTATTTT.

The chain uses TRBV7-8 and TRBJ1-1; no clear D. The CDR3 runs 15 residues. V lost 2 bases to trimming and J lost 3 bases, with 13 bases between them. Germline CDR1 reads SGHVS; CDR2 reads FQNEAQ. This CDR3 reads CASSLYAGLDTEAFF. The CDR3 DNA reads TGTGCCAGCAGCTTATACGCAGGTCTGGACACTGAAGCTTTCTTT.

This clonotype was seen ten or more times. V gene TRBV5-1 combines with J gene TRBJ1-6, with TRBD1 matching 8 bases. Germline CDR1 SGHRS, CDR2 YFSETQ. With V trimmed by 4 bases and J by 9 bases, 9 bases remained unmatched. CDR3 length equals 15 residues. DNA of the CDR3: TGCGCCAGCAGCCCACGACAGGGGAGGTCTTCACCCCTCCACTTT. It translates to CASSPRQGRSSPLHF.

CDR3 sequence (DNA): TGTGCCAGCAGCGTAGAAGCTTCGCCTTACAATGAGCAGTTCTTC. Translating gives CASSVEASPYNEQFF. The V call is TRBV9, the J call TRBJ2-1; no firm D call. This CDR3 region has 15 residues. Germline V gives CDR1 SGDLS, CDR2 YYNGEE. Trimming stripped 0 bases from V and 4 bases from J, with 11 bases between.

Only a few counts were recorded for this clonotype. The chain carries TRBV7-6 and TRBJ1-5, with D perhaps TRBD1 (5 bases). With 5 bases removed from V and 1 base from J, the gap between germline ends came to 12 bases. Germline CDR1 and CDR2: SGHVS and FNYEAQ. The CDR3 consists of 15 residues. In DNA form, the CDR3 reads TGTGCCAGCAGCGCCTTGCCAGGGAGCAATCAGCCCCAGCATTTT. Translating it yields CASSALPGSNQPQHF.

This clonotype turned up a few times. V gene TRBV12-3 or TRBV12-4 combines with J gene TRBJ2-3; D possibly corresponds to TRBD2 (5 bases). The germline V and J ends were trimmed by 5 bases and 2 bases, with 17 bases remaining between them. The CDR3 length is 16 residues. The CDR3 loop reads CASSPRLSRDTDTQYF. The CDR3 region has the DNA TGTGCCAGCAGTCCCCGACTATCTCGGGACACAGATACGCAGTATTTT.

This clonotype was picked up a small number of times. The chain recombines TRBV5-1 with TRBJ1-3; D unclear. The CDR3 covers 12 residues. Germline CDR1 is SGHRS and CDR2 is YFSETQ. The V and J ends lost 6 bases and 0 bases respectively, with 4 bases between them. The CDR3 sequence: CASTDSGNTIYF. CDR3 bases: TGCGCCAGCACCGACTCTGGAAACACCATATATTTT.

This clonotype was counted many times. The genes are TRBV7-2 and TRBJ2-5; D is ambiguous. The CDR3 sequence is 12 residues long. Germline CDR1 and CDR2: SGHTA and FQGNSA. The germline V and J ends were trimmed by 3 bases and 1 base, with 3 bases remaining between them. CDR3 coding DNA: TGTGCCAGCAGCTTTGCCCAAGAGACCCAGTACTTC. Protein sequence: CASSFAQETQYF.